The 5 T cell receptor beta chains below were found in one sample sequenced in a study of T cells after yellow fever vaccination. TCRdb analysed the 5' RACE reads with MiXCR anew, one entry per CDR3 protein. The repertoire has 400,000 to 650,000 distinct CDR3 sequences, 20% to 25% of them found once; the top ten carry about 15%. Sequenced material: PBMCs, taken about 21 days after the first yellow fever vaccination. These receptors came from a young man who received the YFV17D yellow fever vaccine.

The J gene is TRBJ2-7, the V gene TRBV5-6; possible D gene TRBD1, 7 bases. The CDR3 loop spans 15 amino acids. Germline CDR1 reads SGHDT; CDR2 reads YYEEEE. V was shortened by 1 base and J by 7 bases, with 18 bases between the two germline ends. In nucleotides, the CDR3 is TGTGCCAGCAGCTTGACGACAGGGACCGGGGGAGAGCAGTACTTC. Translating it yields CASSLTTGTGGEQYF.

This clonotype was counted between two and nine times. CDR3 nucleotides: TGTGCCAGCTCACCCCGCGGAGGGACGCCTGGCTACACCTTC. This gives the protein CASSPRGGTPGYTF. The chain couples TRBV18 to TRBJ1-2; tentatively, D is TRBD1 (5 bases). There are 14 residues in the CDR3. The germline V and J ends were trimmed by 3 bases and 7 bases, with 15 bases remaining between them. CDR1 is KGHSH and CDR2 is LQKENI in the germline V gene.

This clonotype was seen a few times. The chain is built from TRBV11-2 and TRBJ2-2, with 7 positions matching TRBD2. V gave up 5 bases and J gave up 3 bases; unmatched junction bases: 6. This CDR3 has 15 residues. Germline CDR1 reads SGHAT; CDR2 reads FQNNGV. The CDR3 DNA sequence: TGTGCCAGCAGCCCTCGGACTAGATACACCGGGGAGCTGTTTTTT. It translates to CASSPRTRYTGELFF.

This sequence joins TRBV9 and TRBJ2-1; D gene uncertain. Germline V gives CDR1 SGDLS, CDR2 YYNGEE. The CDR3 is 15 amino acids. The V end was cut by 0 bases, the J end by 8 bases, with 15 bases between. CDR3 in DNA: TGTGCCAGCAGCGTAGCTCAAGTCGCCAGCTATGAGCAGTTCTTC. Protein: CASSVAQVASYEQFF.

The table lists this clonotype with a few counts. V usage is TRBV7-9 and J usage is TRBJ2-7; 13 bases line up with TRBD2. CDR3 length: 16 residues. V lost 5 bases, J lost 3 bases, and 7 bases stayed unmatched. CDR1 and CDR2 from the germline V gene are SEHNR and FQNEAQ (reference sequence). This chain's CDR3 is CASSPRTSGGVYEQYF. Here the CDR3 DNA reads TGTGCCAGCAGCCCCCGGACTAGCGGGGGAGTCTACGAGCAGTACTTC.